The following is a T cell receptor (beta chain) sequence with its context. The sample originates from a study of shared clonotypes between healthy human individuals. Study at large: Per-donor plates numbered three CD4 naive, three CD4 memory, two CD8 naive and one CD8 memory.

Germline V gene lookup returns CDR1 ENHRY and CDR2 SYGVKD. The CDR3 spans 17 residues. Trimming removed 5 bases from V and 3 bases from J; junction bases left unmatched: 8. The study drew all its donors from Caucasian adults living in Nashville, Tennessee. Deep-level running was used for the assay. Genomic DNA of every subset was divided equally among multiple immunoSEQ plates. The method was immunoSEQ multiplex PCR; TCRdb's version includes in-frame clones alone and lacks a portion of them. The sample has some 1 million clones, about 77% seen once. This sequence originates from a man aged 18 to 29 in good health. Sequencing was carried out using memory CD4+ T cells sorted from blood. Indicated subset: CD45RA-negative fraction. V usage is TRBV10-3 and J usage is TRBJ2-6; 9 bases line up with TRBD1. This CDR3 reads CAISTGTGTFGANVLTF. As DNA, the CDR3 is TGTGCCATCAGTACCGGGACAGGGACCTTTGGGGCCAACGTCCTGACTTTC.